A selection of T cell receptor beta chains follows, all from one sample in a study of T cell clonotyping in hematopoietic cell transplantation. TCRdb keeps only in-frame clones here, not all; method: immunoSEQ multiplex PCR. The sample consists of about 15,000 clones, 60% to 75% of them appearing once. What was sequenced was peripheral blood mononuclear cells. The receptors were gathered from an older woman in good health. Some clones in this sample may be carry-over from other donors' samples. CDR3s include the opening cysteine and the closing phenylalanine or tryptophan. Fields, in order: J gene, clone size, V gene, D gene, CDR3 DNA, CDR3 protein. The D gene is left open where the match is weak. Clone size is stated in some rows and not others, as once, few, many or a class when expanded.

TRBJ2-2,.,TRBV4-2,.,TGTGCCAGCGGGGAGGGGGCCACCATCAACACCGGGGAGCTGTTTTTT,CASGEGATINTGELFF
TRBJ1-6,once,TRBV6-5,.,TGTGCCAGCAGTTACTCGGGGTCCTCCAATTCACCCCTCCACTTT,CASSYSGSSNSPLHF
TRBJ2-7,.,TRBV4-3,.,TGCGCCAGCAGCCAAGGAGATCCCGAAGGCGAGCAGTACTTC,CASSQGDPEGEQYF
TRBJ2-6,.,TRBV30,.,TGTGCCTGGAGGGCTGGGGCCAACGTCCTGACTTTC,CAWRAGANVLTF
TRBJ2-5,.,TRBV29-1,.,TGCAGCGTTGAGGAGGTCCCGGGCGGGGAGACCCAGTACTTC,CSVEEVPGGETQYF
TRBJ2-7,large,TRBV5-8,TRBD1,TGTGCCAGCAGTTACCGACAGGGCGGCGAGCAGTACTTC,CASSYRQGGEQYF
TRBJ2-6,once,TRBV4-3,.,TGCGCCAGCAGCCAAGGGATCAGGGTACTCTCTGGGGCCAACGTCCTGACTTTC,CASSQGIRVLSGANVLTF
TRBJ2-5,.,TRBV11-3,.,TGTGCCAGCAGCGCGTGGGGGTCCCAAGAGACCCAGTACTTC,CASSAWGSQETQYF
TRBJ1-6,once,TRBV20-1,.,TGCAGTGCAGGGGGTTCACCCCTCCACTTT,CSAGGSPLHF
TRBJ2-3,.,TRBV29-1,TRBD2,TGCAGCGTTCAGAGGACTAGCGCAAACACAGATACGCAGTATTTT,CSVQRTSANTDTQYF
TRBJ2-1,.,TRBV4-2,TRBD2,TGTGCCAGCAGCCAAGAGGGGAGGGATGAGCAGTTCTTC,CASSQEGRDEQFF
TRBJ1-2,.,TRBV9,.,TGTGCCAGCAGCGCCGACACGTACTATGGCTACACCTTC,CASSADTYYGYTF
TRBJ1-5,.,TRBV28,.,TGTGCCAGCAGCAGCGGGACCCGGACCCAGCATTTT,CASSSGTRTQHF
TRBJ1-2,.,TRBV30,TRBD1,TGTGCCTGGAGTGTACGCCGGACAGGCTATGGCTACACCTTC,CAWSVRRTGYGYTF
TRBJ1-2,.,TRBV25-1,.,TGTGCCAGCAGTGAATCCGGGGTATCCGGCTACACCTTC,CASSESGVSGYTF
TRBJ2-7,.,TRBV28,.,TGTGCCAGCACCCGGGGGACTTCATACGAGCAGTACTTC,CASTRGTSYEQYF
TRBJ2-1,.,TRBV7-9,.,TGTGCCAGCAGCCAAAACCGCCTAGGTGAGCAGTTCTTC,CASSQNRLGEQFF
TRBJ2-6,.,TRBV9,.,TGTGCCAGCAGCGTAGCGGAGGTGAAGGAGACCTCTGGGGCCAACGTCCTGACTTTC,CASSVAEVKETSGANVLTF
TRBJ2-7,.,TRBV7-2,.,TGTGCCAGCAGCTCTACATACAAAATCCACGAGCAGTACTTC,CASSSTYKIHEQYF
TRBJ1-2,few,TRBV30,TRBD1,TGTGCCTGCACCGGGACAGCCTATGGCTACACCTTC,CACTGTAYGYTF
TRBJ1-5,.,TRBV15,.,TGTGCCACCAGCATCACGGGCCCCCATCAGCCCCAGCATTTT,CATSITGPHQPQHF
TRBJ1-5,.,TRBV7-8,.,TGTGCCAGCAGCTTAGTAGAATTTCCGCTGGAGGGCAATCAGCCCCAGCATTTT,CASSLVEFPLEGNQPQHF
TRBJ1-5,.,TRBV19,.,TGTGCCAGTAGTATCGACAGGTCCAATCAGCCCCAGCATTTT,CASSIDRSNQPQHF
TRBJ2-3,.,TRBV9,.,TGTGCCAGCAGCGTAGGTCCGCGGACAACAGATACGCAGTATTTT,CASSVGPRTTDTQYF
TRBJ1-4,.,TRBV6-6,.,TGTGCCAGCAGTTACGCCGTCTCGCTGGGGGAAAAACTGTTTTTT,CASSYAVSLGEKLFF
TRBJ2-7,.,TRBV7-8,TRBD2,TGTGCCAGCAGCTTAGCGGGACTAGCGGGGGTCTACGAGCAGTACTTC,CASSLAGLAGVYEQYF
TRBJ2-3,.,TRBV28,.,TGTGCCAGCAGTTTAGGCAGCTCCGATACGCAGTATTTT,CASSLGSSDTQYF
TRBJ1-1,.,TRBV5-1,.,TGCGCCAGCAGCTTGTACCAGGGGAACACTGAAGCTTTCTTT,CASSLYQGNTEAFF
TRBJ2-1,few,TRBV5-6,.,TGTGCCAGCAGCTGGAGTTCTGGTGAGCAGTTCTTC,CASSWSSGEQFF
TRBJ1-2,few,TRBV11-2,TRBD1,TGTGCCAGCAGCTTTTTTGGCAGGGGACAGGGAAACCCAAGAGAGGGCTACACCTTC,CASSFFGRGQGNPREGYTF
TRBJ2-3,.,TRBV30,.,TGTGCCTGGAGTGTTGGGCAGACAGATACGCAGTATTTT,CAWSVGQTDTQYF
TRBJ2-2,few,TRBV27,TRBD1,TGTGCCAGCGGCGCCGGGACAGGTAACACCGGGGAGCTGTTTTTT,CASGAGTGNTGELFF
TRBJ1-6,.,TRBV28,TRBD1,TGTGCCAGCAGTTCTGACAGGGGCGATACAGATTCACCCCTCCACTTT,CASSSDRGDTDSPLHF
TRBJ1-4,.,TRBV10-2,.,TGCGCCAGCAGTGACCAGGAAAAACTGTTTTTT,CASSDQEKLFF
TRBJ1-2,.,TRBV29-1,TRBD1,TGCAGCGGCGAGGGACAGGCCTATGGCTACACCTTC,CSGEGQAYGYTF
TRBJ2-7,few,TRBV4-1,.,TGCGCCAGCAGCCCCCGGGAAGACTACGAGCAGTACTTC,CASSPREDYEQYF
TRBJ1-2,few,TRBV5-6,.,TGTGCCAGCAGCTTCCAGGGACGGCCAGTCGATGGCTACACCTTC,CASSFQGRPVDGYTF
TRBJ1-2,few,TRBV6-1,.,TGTGCCAGCAGTGACCTCAATGGAGCGGGGATGAACACCTTC,CASSDLNGAGMNTF
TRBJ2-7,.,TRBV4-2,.,TGTGCCAGCAGCCAAGATTTATCAGGGGCCGGCGAGCAGTACTTC,CASSQDLSGAGEQYF
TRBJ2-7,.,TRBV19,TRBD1,TGTGCCAGTAGTATGAATAGACAGGGGGCCTACGAGCAGTACTTC,CASSMNRQGAYEQYF
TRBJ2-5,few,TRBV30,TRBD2,TGTGCCTGGAGTGCGAGCGGGGGGGCGTTGGCCCAGTACTTC,CAWSASGGALAQYF
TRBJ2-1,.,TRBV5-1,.,TGCGCCAGCAGCTTGACTAGCCCTTCCTACAATGAGCAGTTCTTC,CASSLTSPSYNEQFF
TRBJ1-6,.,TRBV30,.,TGTGCCTGGAGTGTAGGGTATGGTGTTCGGGGCTCATATAATTCACCCCTCCACTTT,CAWSVGYGVRGSYNSPLHF
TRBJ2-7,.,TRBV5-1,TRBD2,TGCGCCAGCAGCTTCGGGAGGGCTGCCCACGAGCAGTACTTC,CASSFGRAAHEQYF
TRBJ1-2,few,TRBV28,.,TGTGCCAGCAGCCCCCTTGGAGGGGGGTCTAACTATGGCTACACCTTC,CASSPLGGGSNYGYTF
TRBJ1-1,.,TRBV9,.,TGTGCCAGCAGCGTAGCTGGGGACACTGAAGCTTTCTTT,CASSVAGDTEAFF